What follows describes a single TCR beta chain. Its antigen is undetermined. Germline V gene data show CDR1 as LGHNT and CDR2 as FRNRAP. Trimming shortened V by 1 base and J by 9 bases, and 13 bases separated the two germline ends. CDR3 length equals 15 residues. The data are from a study of cytomegalovirus exposure and HLA in healthy donors. PCR was performed using 60 Vbeta and 13 Jbeta primers. Assay: immunoSEQ multiplex PCR; the TCRdb copy retains only in-frame clones and omits some. Among about 150,000 clones listed, 70% to 80% were seen once. Study-level results: The later analysis indicated that the majority of CMV-associated TCR beta chains appeared HLA-restricted. Altogether, around 160 TCR beta chains were recorded as cytomegalovirus-associated.

The sample was PBMCs. The chain joins TRBV12-5 to TRBJ1-6, with a tentative D call TRBD1 (5 bases). This receptor was identified in a man aged 25-45 years in good health and CMV-seropositive. The CDR3 spells CASGLDGGTPSPLHF. DNA of the CDR3: TGTGCTAGTGGTTTGGACGGGGGTACGCCTTCACCCCTCCACTTT.